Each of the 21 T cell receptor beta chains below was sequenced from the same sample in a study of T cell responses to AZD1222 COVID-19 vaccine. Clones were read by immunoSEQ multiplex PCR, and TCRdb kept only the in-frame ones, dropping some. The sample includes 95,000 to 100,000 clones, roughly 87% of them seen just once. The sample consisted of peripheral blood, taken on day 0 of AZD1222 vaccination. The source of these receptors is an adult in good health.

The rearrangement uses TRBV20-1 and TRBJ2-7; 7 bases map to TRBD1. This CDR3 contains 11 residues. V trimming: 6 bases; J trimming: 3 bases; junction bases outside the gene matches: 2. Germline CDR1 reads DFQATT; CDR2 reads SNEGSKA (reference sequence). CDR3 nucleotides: TGCAGTGCGGGGACAGTCTACGAGCAGTACTTC. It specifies CSAGTVYEQYF.

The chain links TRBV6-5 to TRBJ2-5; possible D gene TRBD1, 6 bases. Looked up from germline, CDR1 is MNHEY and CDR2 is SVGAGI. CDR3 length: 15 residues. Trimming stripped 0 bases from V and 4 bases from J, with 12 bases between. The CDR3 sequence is CASSYSWLQGETQYF. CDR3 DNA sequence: TGTGCCAGCAGTTACTCGTGGCTACAGGGAGAGACCCAGTACTTC.

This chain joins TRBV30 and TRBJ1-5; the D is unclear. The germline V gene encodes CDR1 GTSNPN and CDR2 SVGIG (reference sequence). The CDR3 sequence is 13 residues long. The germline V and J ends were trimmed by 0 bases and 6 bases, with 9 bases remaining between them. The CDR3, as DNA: TGTGCCTGGAGTGTACACGGAGGTCAGCCCCAGCATTTT. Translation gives CAWSVHGGQPQHF.

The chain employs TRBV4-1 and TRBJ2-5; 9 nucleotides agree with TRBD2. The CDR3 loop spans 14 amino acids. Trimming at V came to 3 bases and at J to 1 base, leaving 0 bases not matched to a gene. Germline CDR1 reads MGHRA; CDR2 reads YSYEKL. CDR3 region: CASSQGLAQETQYF. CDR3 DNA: TGCGCCAGCAGCCAGGGACTAGCCCAAGAGACCCAGTACTTC.

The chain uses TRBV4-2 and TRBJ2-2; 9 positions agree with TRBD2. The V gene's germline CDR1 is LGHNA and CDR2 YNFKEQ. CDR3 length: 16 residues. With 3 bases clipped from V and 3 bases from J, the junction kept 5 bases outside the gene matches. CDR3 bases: TGTGCCAGCAGCCAGGCGGTAGCGGGGGACACCGGGGAGCTGTTTTTT. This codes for CASSQAVAGDTGELFF.

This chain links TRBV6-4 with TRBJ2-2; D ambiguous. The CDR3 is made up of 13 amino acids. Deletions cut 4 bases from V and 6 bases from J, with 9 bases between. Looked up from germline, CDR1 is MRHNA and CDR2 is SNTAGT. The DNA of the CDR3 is TGTGCCAGCAGTGGGGCTGGCGCCGGGGAGCTGTTTTTT. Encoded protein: CASSGAGAGELFF.

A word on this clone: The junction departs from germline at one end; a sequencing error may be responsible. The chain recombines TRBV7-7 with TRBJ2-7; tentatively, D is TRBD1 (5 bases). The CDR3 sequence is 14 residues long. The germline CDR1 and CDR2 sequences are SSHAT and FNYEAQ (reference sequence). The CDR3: CASSQDSYSYEQYF. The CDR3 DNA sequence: TGTGCTAGCAGTCAAGACAGCTACTCCTACGAGCAGTACTTC.

In DNA, the CDR3 is TGTGCCACCAGCAGAGACAGGGGGTTGACCTACGAGCAGTACTTC. Translation gives CATSRDRGLTYEQYF. The genes are TRBV15 and TRBJ2-7, with 7 bases matching TRBD1. This CDR3 is built from 15 residues. J was trimmed by 2 bases and V by 0 bases; bases with no gene match: 4. Germline CDR1 LNHNV, CDR2 YYDKDF (reference sequence).

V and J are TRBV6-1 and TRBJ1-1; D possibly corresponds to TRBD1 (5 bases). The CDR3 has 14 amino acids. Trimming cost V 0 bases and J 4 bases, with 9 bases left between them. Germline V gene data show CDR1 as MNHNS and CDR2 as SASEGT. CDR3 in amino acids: CASSEAETVTEAFF. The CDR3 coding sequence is TGTGCCAGCAGTGAAGCAGAGACAGTCACTGAAGCTTTCTTT.

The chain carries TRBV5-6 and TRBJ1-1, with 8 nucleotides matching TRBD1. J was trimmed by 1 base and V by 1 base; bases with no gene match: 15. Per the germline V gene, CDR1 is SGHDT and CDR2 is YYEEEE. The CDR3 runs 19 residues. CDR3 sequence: CASSLYSPPGQGPNTEAFF. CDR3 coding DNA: TGTGCCAGCAGCTTGTACTCGCCCCCAGGACAGGGACCGAACACTGAAGCTTTCTTT.

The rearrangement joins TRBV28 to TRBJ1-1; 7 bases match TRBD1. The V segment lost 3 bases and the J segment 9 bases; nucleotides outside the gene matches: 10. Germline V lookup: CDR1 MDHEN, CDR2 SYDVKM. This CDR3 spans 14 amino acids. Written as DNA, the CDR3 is TGTGCCAGCAGTTTCGAGGACAGGAGTAATCAAGCTTTCTTT. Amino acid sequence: CASSFEDRSNQAFF. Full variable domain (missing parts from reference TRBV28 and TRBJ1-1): DVKVTQSSRYLVKRTGEKVFLECVQDMDHENMFWYRQDPGLGLRLIYFSYDVKMKEKGDIPEGYSVSREKKERFSLILESASTNQTSMYLCASSFEDRSNQAFFGQGTRLTVV.

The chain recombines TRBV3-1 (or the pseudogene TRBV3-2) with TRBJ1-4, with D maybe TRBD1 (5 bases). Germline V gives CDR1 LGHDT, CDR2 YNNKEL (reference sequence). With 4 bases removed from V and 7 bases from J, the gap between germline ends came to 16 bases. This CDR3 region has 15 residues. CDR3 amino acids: CASSPLVGGAEKLFF. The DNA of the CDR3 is TGTGCCAGCAGCCCTCTCGTGGGAGGGGCTGAAAAACTGTTTTTT.

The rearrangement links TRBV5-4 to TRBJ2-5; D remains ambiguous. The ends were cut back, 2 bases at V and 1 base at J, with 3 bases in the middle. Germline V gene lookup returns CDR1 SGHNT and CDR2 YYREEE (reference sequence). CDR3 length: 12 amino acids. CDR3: CASSFPQETQYF. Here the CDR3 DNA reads TGTGCCAGCAGCTTCCCCCAAGAGACCCAGTACTTC.

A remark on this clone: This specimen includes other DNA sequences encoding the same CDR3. As DNA, the CDR3 is TGTGCCAGCAGCGTCGGGACAGGGGGAAACTCTGGAAACACCATATATTTT. This translates into CASSVGTGGNSGNTIYF. V usage is TRBV9 and J usage is TRBJ1-3; the match to TRBD1 covers 11 bases. Unmatched junction bases numbered 4, after V lost 2 bases and J lost 0 bases. The CDR3 has 17 residues. Germline V gene data show CDR1 as SGDLS and CDR2 as YYNGEE. Full variable domain (outside the CDR3, taken from reference TRBV9 and TRBJ1-3): DSGVTQTPKHLITATGQRVTLRCSPRSGDLSVYWYQQSLDQGLQFLIQYYNGEERAKGNILERFSAQQFPDLHSELNLSSLELGDSALYFCASSVGTGGNSGNTIYFGEGSWLTVV.

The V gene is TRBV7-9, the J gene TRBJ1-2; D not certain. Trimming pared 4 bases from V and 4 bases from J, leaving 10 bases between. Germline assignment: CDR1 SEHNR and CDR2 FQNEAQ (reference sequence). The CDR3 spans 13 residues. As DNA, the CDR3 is TGTGCCAGCAGCTCCGGCGCCTCCTATGGCTACACCTTC. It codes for CASSSGASYGYTF.

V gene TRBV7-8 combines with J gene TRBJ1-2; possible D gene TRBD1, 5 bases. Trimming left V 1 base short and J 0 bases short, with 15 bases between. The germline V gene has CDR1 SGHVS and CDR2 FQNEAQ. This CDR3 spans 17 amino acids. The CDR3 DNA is TGTGCCAGCAGCTTAGTAGGGGCAGGGCGAGCTAACTATGGCTACACCTTC. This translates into CASSLVGAGRANYGYTF.

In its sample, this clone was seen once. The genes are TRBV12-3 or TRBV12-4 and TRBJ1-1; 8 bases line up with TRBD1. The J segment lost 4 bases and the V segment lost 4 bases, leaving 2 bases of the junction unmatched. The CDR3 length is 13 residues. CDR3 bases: TGTGCCAGCAGTTCCGGACAGGGCACTGAAGCTTTCTTT. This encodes CASSSGQGTEAFF.

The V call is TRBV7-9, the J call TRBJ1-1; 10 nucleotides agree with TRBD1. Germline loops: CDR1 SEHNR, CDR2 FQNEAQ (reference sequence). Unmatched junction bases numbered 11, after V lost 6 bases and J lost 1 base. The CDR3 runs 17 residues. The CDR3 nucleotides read TGTGCCAGCAGTGACCCGACAGGGGGCATGTGGAACACTGAAGCTTTCTTT. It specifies CASSDPTGGMWNTEAFF.

DNA of the CDR3: TGTGCCAGCAGCTTCGAGTTTCGAGATACGCAGTATTTT. Encoded protein: CASSFEFRDTQYF. This sequence joins TRBV6-5 and TRBJ2-3, with D hard to call. The CDR3 loop spans 13 amino acids. Trimming pared 6 bases from V and 5 bases from J, leaving 12 bases between. Germline CDR1 reads MNHEY; CDR2 reads SVGAGI.

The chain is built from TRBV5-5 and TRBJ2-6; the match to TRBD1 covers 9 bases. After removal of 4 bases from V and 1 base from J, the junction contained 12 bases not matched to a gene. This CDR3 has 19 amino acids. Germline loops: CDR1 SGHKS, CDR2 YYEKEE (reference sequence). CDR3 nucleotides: TGTGCCAGCAGCACAAGTAGAAGAGACAGGGGGTCTGGGGCCAACGTCCTGACTTTC. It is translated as CASSTSRRDRGSGANVLTF.

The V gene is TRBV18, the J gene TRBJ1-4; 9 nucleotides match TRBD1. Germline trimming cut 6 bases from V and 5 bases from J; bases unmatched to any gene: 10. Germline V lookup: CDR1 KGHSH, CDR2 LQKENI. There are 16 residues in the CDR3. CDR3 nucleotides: TGTGCCAGCTCCCACAGCCCCGGGACAGGGAATGAAAAACTGTTTTTT. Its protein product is CASSHSPGTGNEKLFF. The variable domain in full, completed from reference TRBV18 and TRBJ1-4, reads NAGVMQNPRHLVRRRGQEARLRCSPMKGHSHVYWYRQLPEEGLKFMVYLQKENIIDESGMPKERFSAEFPKEGPSILRIQQVVRGDSAAYFCASSHSPGTGNEKLFFGSGTQLSVL.